The 20 T cell receptor beta chains below come from one sample, sequenced in a study of blood T cell repertoires in COVID-19. Data came from immunoSEQ multiplex PCR; TCRdb stores just in-frame clones and leaves some out. The sample yields 85,000 to 110,000 clones, roughly 84% seen once. Sample: peripheral blood. Source of these receptors: a human donor in a cohort sampled during active COVID-19.

This clone was found once. The chain carries TRBV4-3 and TRBJ2-7; D remains ambiguous. The CDR3 length is 12 residues. CDR1 LGHNA and CDR2 YSLEER come from the germline V gene. Deletions cut 1 base from V and 4 bases from J, with 5 bases between. Here the CDR3 DNA reads TGCGCCAGCAGCCAAGGAGGATACGAGCAGTACTTC. Translated: CASSQGGYEQYF.

The chain carries TRBV6-1 and TRBJ1-1; D is ambiguous. The CDR3 covers 15 residues. Germline CDR1 and CDR2: MNHNS and SASEGT. The V end lost 1 base, the J end lost 2 bases, and 11 bases lay between the germline ends. The CDR3 coding sequence is TGTGCCAGCAGTGAAGTTGGACGGACTAACACTGAAGCTTTCTTT. Translation gives CASSEVGRTNTEAFF.

The chain links TRBV19 to TRBJ1-2, with 8 bases identical to TRBD1. CDR3 length: 14 amino acids. Losses at the gene ends were 5 bases for V and 4 bases for J; bases not matched to a gene: 6. Germline V gives CDR1 LNHDA, CDR2 SQIVND (reference sequence). Here the CDR3 reads CASSSPDRAYGYTF. CDR3 DNA sequence: TGTGCCAGTAGTTCACCGGACAGGGCCTATGGCTACACCTTC.

This chain links TRBV14 with TRBJ2-1; the match to TRBD1 covers 9 bases. The V and J ends lost 6 bases and 8 bases, in that order; junction bases with no gene match: 11. The CDR3 is made up of 15 amino acids. Germline V lookup: CDR1 SGHDN, CDR2 FVKESK. The chain's CDR3 is CASRSGTGYDDEQFF. DNA of the CDR3: TGTGCCAGCAGATCCGGGACAGGGTACGACGATGAGCAGTTCTTC.

This clone was seen only once. The genes are TRBV27 and TRBJ1-5; D not certain. V was pared by 8 bases and J by 3 bases, with 17 bases between. The CDR3 consists of 15 residues. The V gene's germline CDR1 is MNHEY and CDR2 SMNVEV (reference sequence). CDR3 nucleotide sequence: TGTGCCAGCCACAACTCCGTCGGGTTCAATCAGCCCCAGCATTTT. Translation gives CASHNSVGFNQPQHF.

A note on this clone: At one boundary the junction diverges from the germline segment, which might be a read error. This chain joins TRBV5-5 and TRBJ1-4; 8 bases match TRBD1. This CDR3 is 14 amino acids long. Germline CDR1 reads SGHKS; CDR2 reads YYEKEE (reference sequence). The CDR3 here is CASRLDRAVGKLFF. The CDR3 coding sequence is TGTGCCAGCAGGTTGGACAGGGCGGTGGGAAAACTGTTTTTT. Full variable domain (outside the CDR3, taken from reference TRBV5-5 and TRBJ1-4): DAGVTQSPTHLIKTRGQQVTLRCSPISGHKSVSWYQQVLGQGPQFIFQYYEKEERGRGNFPDRFSARQFPNYSSELNVNALLLGDSALYLCASRLDRAVGKLFFGSGTQLSVL.

This chain uses TRBV7-9 with TRBJ2-1; tentative D call: TRBD2 (6 bases). The germline V and J ends were trimmed by 6 bases and 0 bases, with 15 bases remaining between them. This CDR3 is 16 amino acids long. The germline CDR1 and CDR2 sequences are SEHNR and FQNEAQ (reference sequence). This CDR3 reads CASRSPGRGSYNEQFF. CDR3 nucleotide sequence: TGTGCCAGCAGATCCCCGGGGCGGGGCTCCTACAATGAGCAGTTCTTC.

The rearrangement joins TRBV6-5 to TRBJ1-1, with a possible D match to TRBD1 (5 bases). Trimming removed 5 bases at V and 0 bases at J, with 10 bases between. CDR1 and CDR2 from the germline V gene are MNHEY and SVGAGI. This CDR3 spans 14 amino acids. CDR3: CASSRGGVNTEAFF. DNA for the CDR3: TGTGCCAGCAGTCGCGGGGGAGTGAACACTGAAGCTTTCTTT.

The chain combines TRBV30 with TRBJ1-1; D remains ambiguous. Deletions cut 4 bases from V and 7 bases from J, with 7 bases between. This CDR3 is built from 10 residues. Germline lookup yields CDR1 GTSNPN and CDR2 SVGIG (reference sequence). The CDR3 coding sequence is TGTGCCTGGATGGGAGTTGAAGCTTTCTTT. This sequence encodes CAWMGVEAFF.

This clone has only one observation. The chain carries TRBV27 and TRBJ1-1; D remains ambiguous. The V and J ends lost 3 bases and 1 base respectively, with 6 bases between them. The CDR3 consists of 13 residues. Germline V gene sequence: CDR1 MNHEY, CDR2 SMNVEV (reference sequence). The CDR3 DNA follows: TGTGCCAGCAGTTTCGGTTGGAACACTGAAGCTTTCTTT. Translated: CASSFGWNTEAFF.

The chain links TRBV5-6 to TRBJ2-7; 8 nucleotides align to TRBD1. J gave up 2 bases and V 7 bases, and 5 bases lay outside the gene matches. Germline CDR1 SGHDT, CDR2 YYEEEE. The CDR3 runs to 13 residues. The CDR3 here is CASCTGGTYEQYF. CDR3 sequence (DNA): TGTGCCAGCTGCACAGGGGGAACCTACGAGCAGTACTTC.

A few counts support this clone. Germline and junction disagree at one end, which may indicate a read error. The chain joins TRBV19 to TRBJ1-1; D remains ambiguous. The CDR3 sequence is 14 residues long. The germline V gene has CDR1 LNHDA and CDR2 SQIVND (reference sequence). The CDR3 bases are TGTGCCAGTAGCGAGGGAGTAGTGAATACTGAAGCTTTCTTT. It codes for CASSEGVVNTEAFF.

The CDR3 DNA follows: TGTGCCAGCAAATTCGGTATGAACACTGAAGCTTTCTTT. Protein: CASKFGMNTEAFF. The V gene is TRBV12-3 or TRBV12-4, the J gene TRBJ1-1, with no clear D. The CDR3 extends over 13 amino acids. Trimming cost V 7 bases and J 0 bases, with 9 bases left between them.

The chain recombines TRBV19 with TRBJ2-7; 7 bases are shared with TRBD1. The CDR3 has 16 amino acids. Germline CDR1 LNHDA, CDR2 SQIVND (reference sequence). The ends lost 6 bases at V and 4 bases at J; junction bases unmatched: 15. CDR3 protein: CASRDRAAREKYEQYF. The CDR3 coding sequence is TGTGCCAGTAGAGACAGGGCCGCCCGAGAGAAATACGAGCAGTACTTC.

The chain joins TRBV7-2 to TRBJ1-1; no clear D gene. Germline V gene sequence: CDR1 SGHTA, CDR2 FQGNSA. The CDR3 has 15 amino acids. The V gene lost 0 bases and the J gene lost 4 bases, with 12 bases spanning the gap. CDR3 sequence (DNA): TGTGCCAGCAGCTTAGCCCTACGGGTCGGCACTGAAGCTTTCTTT. Translating gives CASSLALRVGTEAFF.

The V call is TRBV5-1, the J call TRBJ1-2; perhaps TRBD1 as D (5 bases). This CDR3 spans 14 amino acids. The V end lost 0 bases, the J end lost 8 bases, and 14 bases lay between the germline ends. Looked up from germline, CDR1 is SGHRS and CDR2 is YFSETQ. CDR3: CASSLDTEGVGYTF. The DNA of the CDR3 is TGCGCCAGCAGCTTGGACACAGAAGGGGTAGGCTACACCTTC.

This chain uses TRBV6-5 with TRBJ1-5, with 9 bases lining up with TRBD1. Germline V gives CDR1 MNHEY, CDR2 SVGAGI. J was trimmed by 5 bases and V by 11 bases; bases with no gene match: 7. The CDR3 sequence is 13 residues long. The DNA for the CDR3 is TGTGCCGTACAGGGGGCTATTGATCAGCCCCAGCATTTT. Amino acid sequence: CAVQGAIDQPQHF.

The chain carries TRBV5-1 and TRBJ1-1, with 7 nucleotides matching TRBD1. V was clipped by 0 bases and J by 0 bases; unmatched bases: 8. This CDR3 is built from 17 residues. Germline loops: CDR1 SGHRS, CDR2 YFSETQ. The CDR3 bases are TGCGCCAGCAGCTTGGAAACAGGGGCCATCATGAACACTGAAGCTTTCTTT. Translation gives CASSLETGAIMNTEAFF.

This clone was counted a single time. The chain is built from TRBV7-9 and TRBJ2-7; 14 bases are shared with TRBD2. The CDR3 spans 16 residues. The ends lost 5 bases at V and 4 bases at J; junction bases unmatched: 7. The germline V gene has CDR1 SEHNR and CDR2 FQNEAQ (reference sequence). The CDR3 reads CASSPGLAGDTYEQYF. In DNA, the CDR3 is TGTGCCAGCAGCCCGGGACTAGCGGGGGACACTTACGAGCAGTACTTC.

The V call is TRBV6-2 or TRBV6-3, the J call TRBJ2-1, with 9 positions matching TRBD1. The CDR3 consists of 15 residues. Germline CDR1 and CDR2: MNHEY and SVGEGT. The V segment lost 6 bases and the J segment 2 bases; nucleotides outside the gene matches: 5. CDR3 in amino acids: CASSDRGIAYNEQFF. In DNA form, the CDR3 reads TGTGCCAGCAGCGACAGGGGGATTGCCTACAATGAGCAGTTCTTC.